This is a list of T cell receptor beta chains from one sample in a study of cytomegalovirus exposure and HLA in healthy donors. Profiling relied on immunoSEQ multiplex PCR, and the TCRdb table lists in-frame clones only, not all of them. The table has about 130,000 clones, about 90% seen once. The sequenced material came from PBMCs. The receptors come from a man aged 25-45 years in good health and CMV-seronegative. Both conserved end residues are part of each CDR3. A D gene is named only where the DNA matches it firmly. Clone size is not always given. Where it is, it says once, few, many or a class for expanded clones.

d_call,v_call,clone_size,j_call,cdr3_nt,cdr3_aa
-,TRBV19,-,TRBJ2-1,TGTGCCAGTAGCCTGACACCATACAATGAGCAGTTCTTC,CASSLTPYNEQFF
-,TRBV5-5,-,TRBJ1-6,TGTGCCAGCAGCTTGGTTCGGGGAGATAATTCACCCCTCCACTTT,CASSLVRGDNSPLHF
-,TRBV15,few,TRBJ2-7,TGTGCCACCAATGCGGGGAGGTCCTACGAGCAGTACTTC,CATNAGRSYEQYF
TRBD1,TRBV19,-,TRBJ2-1,TGTGCCAGTAGTCTATTGGACAGGTACAATGAGCAGTTCTTC,CASSLLDRYNEQFF
TRBD1,TRBV12-5,-,TRBJ2-2,TGTGCTAGTGGTTTGTGGACAGGTGCCGGGACCGGGGAGCTGTTTTTT,CASGLWTGAGTGELFF
-,TRBV21-1,-,TRBJ1-5,TGTGCCAGCAGCAAAGTAGTCACGTCATATAGCAATCAGCCCCAGCATTTT,CASSKVVTSYSNQPQHF
-,TRBV2,few,TRBJ1-5,TGTGCCAGCAGTGGCCAGAGCAATCAGCCCCAGCATTTT,CASSGQSNQPQHF
TRBD1,TRBV2,once,TRBJ2-7,TGTGCCAGCAGTTACCCGGGACAGGGCCACGAGCAGTACTTC,CASSYPGQGHEQYF
-,TRBV7-8,-,TRBJ2-2,TGTGCCAGCAGCCGGACCGTGAACAGGGCCGGGGAGCTGTTTTTT,CASSRTVNRAGELFF
-,TRBV27,-,TRBJ2-5,TGTGCCAGCAGACTGCAGGGGAGAGAGACCCAGTACTTC,CASRLQGRETQYF
TRBD2,TRBV28,-,TRBJ2-7,TGTGCCAGCAGTCACCCCGGACTAGCGGGGGGGCCGGAGCAGTACTTC,CASSHPGLAGGPEQYF
TRBD1,TRBV7-9,-,TRBJ1-4,TGTGCCAGCAGCGCACGGACAGGGCCGGATAATGAAAAACTGTTTTTT,CASSARTGPDNEKLFF
-,TRBV6-4,-,TRBJ2-3,TGTGCCAGCAGTGCTTACGGTAGCACAGATACGCAGTATTTT,CASSAYGSTDTQYF
-,TRBV11-2,-,TRBJ1-4,TGTGCCAGCAGCTTCAGTTCCGGAACAGGGATTGAAAAACTGTTTTTT,CASSFSSGTGIEKLFF
TRBD2,TRBV5-4,-,TRBJ2-2,TGTGCCAGCAGCTTGCTGAGGCTAGCGGGGGGGACGTACACCGGGGAGCTGTTTTTT,CASSLLRLAGGTYTGELFF
-,TRBV15,-,TRBJ1-2,TGTGCCACCAGCAGAGGGGCGGACAGTTCTAACTATGGCTACACCTTC,CATSRGADSSNYGYTF
TRBD1,TRBV2,few,TRBJ1-6,TGTGCCAGCAGTGTCGTGCAGGGGGCGCGAAATTCACCCCTCCACTTT,CASSVVQGARNSPLHF
TRBD1,TRBV7-9,-,TRBJ1-5,TGTGCCAGCACCCCGGGGCAGGGGGACAATCAGCCCCAGCATTTT,CASTPGQGDNQPQHF
TRBD2,TRBV29-1,-,TRBJ2-3,TGCAGCGTTGAACATCTGGCGGGGGGAGATACGCAGTATTTT,CSVEHLAGGDTQYF
-,TRBV19,few,TRBJ1-1,TGTGCCAGTAGTCAAGGTGTGCGGACTAACACTGAAGCTTTCTTT,CASSQGVRTNTEAFF
TRBD1,TRBV19,-,TRBJ2-6,TGTGCCAGTAGGAGACCCCAGGGGGCGGGTGGGGCCAACGTCCTGACTTTC,CASRRPQGAGGANVLTF
TRBD1,TRBV18,-,TRBJ1-6,TGTGCCAGCTCACCAGGACAGGGGGATTCACCCCTCCACTTT,CASSPGQGDSPLHF
-,TRBV6-5,-,TRBJ2-7,TGTGCCAGCGGCAGGGGTTACGAGCAGTACTTC,CASGRGYEQYF
-,TRBV22-1,-,TRBJ1-2,TGTCCTGGGAGATCGGATAGAAAGCGAGAGACCTATGGCTACACCTTC,CPGRSDRKRETYGYTF
-,TRBV6-5,-,TRBJ2-3,TGTGCCAGCAGTTACTCGGGCAGGGCTACAGATACGCAGTATTTT,CASSYSGRATDTQYF
-,TRBV29-1,-,TRBJ2-2,TGCAGCGTTGGTTTATTGGGGAGGATTAGGACCGGGGAGCTGTTTTTT,CSVGLLGRIRTGELFF
-,TRBV2,-,TRBJ1-6,TGTGCCAGCAGTGGAGGAGGGAAAATCTCACCCCTCCACTTT,CASSGGGKISPLHF
-,TRBV11-2,few,TRBJ1-1,TGTGCCAGCAGCTTGGGGCCCGGAGGGACTGAAGCTTTCTTT,CASSLGPGGTEAFF
-,TRBV5-1,once,TRBJ2-7,TGCGCCAGCAGCTTGGCCCGGACAGCATCACTACTAAACTACGAGCAGTACTTC,CASSLARTASLLNYEQYF
TRBD1,TRBV6-1,-,TRBJ1-5,TGTGCCAGCAGGGGACAGGGCGGCAATCAGCCCCAGCATTTT,CASRGQGGNQPQHF
-,TRBV5-8,-,TRBJ1-5,TGTGCCAGCAGCTTGGCCGGGTTCACCGGCAATCAGCCCCAGCATTTT,CASSLAGFTGNQPQHF
-,TRBV6-5,few,TRBJ1-6,TGTGCCAGCAGTGTCGCGGGGGATCTGGGACCCCTCCACTTT,CASSVAGDLGPLHF
TRBD1,TRBV25-1,-,TRBJ2-1,TGTGCCAGCAGTGGTTATGGGACAGGGTCCTACAATGAGCAGTTCTTC,CASSGYGTGSYNEQFF
TRBD2,TRBV28,-,TRBJ2-1,TGTGCCAGCAGCATTTCGCAAGCGGGGGGGCGAGGTGAGCAGTTCTTC,CASSISQAGGRGEQFF
TRBD2,TRBV11-2,-,TRBJ2-7,TGTGCCAGCAGCGCCGGACTAGCGGGGGGGCAGGGCGAGCAGTACTTC,CASSAGLAGGQGEQYF
-,TRBV4-2,-,TRBJ2-7,TGTGCCAGCAGCCCCCGGGGGTACGAGCAGTACTTC,CASSPRGYEQYF